This TCR beta chain came from a study of blood T cell repertoires in COVID-19. Here immunoSEQ multiplex PCR was the method, and the copy in TCRdb shows in-frame clones only, minus some. The data show under 300,000 clones, roughly 80% seen once. The CDR3 covers 16 residues. Germline CDR1 and CDR2: GTSNPN and SVGIG (reference sequence). After removal of 3 bases from V and 3 bases from J, the junction contained 10 bases not matched to a gene. This clonotype was obtained from a woman in her forties with active or convalescent COVID-19. Specimen: peripheral blood. The chain combines TRBV30 with TRBJ1-4; 7 bases line up with TRBD1. The CDR3 sequence: CAWSVTGALANEKLFF. CDR3 coding DNA: TGTGCCTGGAGCGTCACAGGGGCACTAGCTAATGAAAAACTGTTTTTT.